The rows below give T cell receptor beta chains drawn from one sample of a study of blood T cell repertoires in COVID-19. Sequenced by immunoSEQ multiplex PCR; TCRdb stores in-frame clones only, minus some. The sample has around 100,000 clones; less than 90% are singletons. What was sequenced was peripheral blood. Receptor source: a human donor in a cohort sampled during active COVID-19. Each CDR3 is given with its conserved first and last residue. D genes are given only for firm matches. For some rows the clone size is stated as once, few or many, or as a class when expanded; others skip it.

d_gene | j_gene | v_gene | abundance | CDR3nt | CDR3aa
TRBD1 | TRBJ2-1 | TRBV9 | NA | TGTGCCAGCAGCGAGGGACAGAGGGGAGAGCAGTTCTTC | CASSEGQRGEQFF
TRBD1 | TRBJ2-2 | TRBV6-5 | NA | TGTGCCAGCAGTTACTCGGGGGACAGGGTATCCGGGGAGCTGTTTTTT | CASSYSGDRVSGELFF
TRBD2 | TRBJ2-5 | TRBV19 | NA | TGTGCCAGTAGTATATCCGGGACTAGGTCACCTTACTTC | CASSISGTRSPYF
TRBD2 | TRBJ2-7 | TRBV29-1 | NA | TGCAGCGTTGAAGGGGGACTAGCGGGACTCCACTCCTACGAGCAGTACTTC | CSVEGGLAGLHSYEQYF
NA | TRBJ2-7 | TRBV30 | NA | TGTGCCTGGAGTGAGGAGGGCCGCGAGCAGTACTTC | CAWSEEGREQYF
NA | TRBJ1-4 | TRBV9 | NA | TGTGCCAGCAGCGTAGCTACGTCCGCGAGGGTTGGAAAACTGTTTTTT | CASSVATSARVGKLFF
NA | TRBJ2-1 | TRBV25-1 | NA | TGTGCCAGCAGTGAATCAGTAGCGGAGAGCTACAATGAGCAGTTCTTC | CASSESVAESYNEQFF
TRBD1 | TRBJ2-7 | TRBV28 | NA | TGTGCCAGCAGGGGACAGTCCTACGAGCAGTACTTC | CASRGQSYEQYF
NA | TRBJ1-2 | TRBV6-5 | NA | TGTGCCAGCAGCCCGGCAGGGGCTGCCTATGGCTACACCTTC | CASSPAGAAYGYTF
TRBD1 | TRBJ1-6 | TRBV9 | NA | TGTGCCAGCAGCGCGACAGGGGAATCACCCCTCCACTTT | CASSATGESPLHF
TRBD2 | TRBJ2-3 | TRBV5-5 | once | TGTGCCAGCAGCCAAGGACTAGCGGGAGGGAATACGCAGTATTTT | CASSQGLAGGNTQYF
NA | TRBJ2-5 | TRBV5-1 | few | TGCGCCAGCAGCGCCAGGAGTTCAGGGGAGACCCAGTACTTC | CASSARSSGETQYF
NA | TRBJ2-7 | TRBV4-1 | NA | TGCGCCAGCAGCCAAGATATACGAAGCGGGTACGAGCAGTACTTC | CASSQDIRSGYEQYF
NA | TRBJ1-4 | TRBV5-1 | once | TGCGCCAGCAGCTGGCCCATGGGGGCGCGAAATGAAAAACTGTTTTTT | CASSWPMGARNEKLFF
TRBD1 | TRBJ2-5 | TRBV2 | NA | TGTGCCAGCAGGGGGACAGGGCAGGAGACCCAGTACTTC | CASRGTGQETQYF
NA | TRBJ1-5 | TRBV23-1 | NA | TGCGCCAGCAGTCAATCGGCCGGGGGGGTTTGGGACAATCAGCCCCAGCATTTT | CASSQSAGGVWDNQPQHF
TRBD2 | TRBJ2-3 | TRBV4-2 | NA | TGTGCCAGCAGCCAAGGTCTAGCGGGGGAGCACACAGATACGCAGTATTTT | CASSQGLAGEHTDTQYF
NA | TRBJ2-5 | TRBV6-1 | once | TGTGCCAGCAGTGAAGACCTTCGGACAGGAGGGGAGACCCAGTACTTC | CASSEDLRTGGETQYF
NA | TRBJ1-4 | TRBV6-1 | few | TGTGCCAGCAGTGAAGCGAGGATAACGCAAAAACTGTTTTTT | CASSEARITQKLFF
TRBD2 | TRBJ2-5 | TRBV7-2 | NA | TGTGCCAGCAGCTTAGACACTAGCGGACAAGAGACCCAGTACTTC | CASSLDTSGQETQYF
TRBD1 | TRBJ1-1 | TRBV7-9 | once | TGTGCCAGCAGCCCTCACGGACAGGTGAACACTGAAGCTTTCTTT | CASSPHGQVNTEAFF
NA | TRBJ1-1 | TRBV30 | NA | TGTGCCTGGAGTGTAGCCGATACTGAAGCTTTCTTT | CAWSVADTEAFF
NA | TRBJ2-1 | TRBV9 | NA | TGTGCCAGCAGCGTAGTGGGGCGGGGTACAATCAATGAGCAGTTCTTC | CASSVVGRGTINEQFF
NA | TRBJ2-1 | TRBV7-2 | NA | TGTGCCAGCAGCTTAGCCCTGAGCTCCTACAATGAGCAGTTCTTC | CASSLALSSYNEQFF